This TCR beta chain comes out of a study of blood T cell repertoires in COVID-19. CDR1 is SGHVS and CDR2 is FNYEAQ in the germline V gene. The CDR3 has 15 residues. Trimming pared 1 base from V and 4 bases from J, leaving 11 bases between. This table comes from immunoSEQ multiplex PCR, and its TCRdb copy is limited to in-frame clones, with some not included. The sample shows 65,000 to 90,000 clones, approximately 90% of them seen only once. Specimen: peripheral blood. This TCR was recovered from a man younger than 45 with acute or convalescent COVID-19. V is TRBV7-6 and J is TRBJ2-1; D is uncertain. The CDR3 sequence: CASSLVGSSYNEQFF. Here the CDR3 DNA reads TGTGCCAGCAGCTTAGTGGGCAGCAGTTACAATGAGCAGTTCTTC.